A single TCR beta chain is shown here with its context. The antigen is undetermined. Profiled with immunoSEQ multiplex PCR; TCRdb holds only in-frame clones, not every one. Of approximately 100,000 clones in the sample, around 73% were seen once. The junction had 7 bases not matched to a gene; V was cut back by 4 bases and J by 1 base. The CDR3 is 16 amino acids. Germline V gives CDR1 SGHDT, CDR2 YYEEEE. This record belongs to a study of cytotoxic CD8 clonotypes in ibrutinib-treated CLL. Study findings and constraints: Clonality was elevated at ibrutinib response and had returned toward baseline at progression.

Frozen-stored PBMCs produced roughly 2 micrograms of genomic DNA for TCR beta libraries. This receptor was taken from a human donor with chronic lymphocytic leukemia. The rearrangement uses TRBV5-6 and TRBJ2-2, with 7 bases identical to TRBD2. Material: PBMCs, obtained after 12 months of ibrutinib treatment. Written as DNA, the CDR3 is TGTGCCAGCAGCGGCGGGACTACGAAGAACACCGGGGAGCTGTTTTTT. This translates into CASSGGTTKNTGELFF. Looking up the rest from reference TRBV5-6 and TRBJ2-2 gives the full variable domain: DAGVTQSPTHLIKTRGQQVTLRCSPKSGHDTVSWYQQALGQGPQFIFQYYEEEERQRGNFPDRFSGHQFPNYSSELNVNALLLGDSALYLCASSGGTTKNTGELFFGEGSRLTVL.